This T cell receptor beta chain was observed in a study of PD-L1 blockade in urothelial cancer. The time point is: pretreatment peripheral blood. Patients' cancers were locally advanced or metastatic urothelial carcinomas. The germline V gene encodes CDR1 MDHEN and CDR2 SYDVKM. The CDR3 covers 13 residues. V was clipped by 5 bases and J by 6 bases, with 14 bases between them. The investigators introduced synthetic TCR analog templates into each PCR as spikes. The assay was immunoSEQ multiplex PCR, and TCRdb's table has in-frame clones only and misses some. The sample yields almost 50,000 clones, about 80% seen once.

The receptor's source is a man between 65 and 85 years old with urothelial cancer. The chain joins TRBV28 to TRBJ2-7, with unresolved D. The input for sequencing was PBMCs, taken around atezolizumab (anti-PD-L1) treatment. The CDR3 protein is CASSKSSTLEQYF. Here the CDR3 DNA reads TGTGCCAGCAGTAAGTCATCTACCCTCGAGCAGTACTTC.